The source of this T cell receptor (beta chain) is a study of blood T cell repertoires in COVID-19. Here immunoSEQ multiplex PCR was the method, and the copy in TCRdb shows in-frame clones only, minus some. This table has approximately 69,000 clones, more than 70% appearing once. This CDR3 is 14 amino acids long. The germline V gene has CDR1 LNHDA and CDR2 SQIVND (reference sequence). Deletions cut 4 bases from V and 0 bases from J, with 9 bases between. The origin of this receptor is a human donor in a cohort sampled during active COVID-19. The chain is built from TRBV19 and TRBJ1-1; D unresolved. Source material: peripheral blood. The DNA for the CDR3 is TGTGCCAGTAGTAGAGTCGACATGAACACTGAAGCTTTCTTT. This translates into CASSRVDMNTEAFF. The full variable domain, its missing parts supplied by reference TRBV19 and TRBJ1-1, is DGGITQSPKYLFRKEGQNVTLSCEQNLNHDAMYWYRQDPGQGLRLIYYSQIVNDFQKGDIAEGYSVSREKKESFPLTVTSAQKNPTAFYLCASSRVDMNTEAFFGQGTRLTVV.